This record covers a single T cell receptor beta chain. The V end was cut by 2 bases, the J end by 5 bases, with 7 bases between. CDR1 MNHEY and CDR2 SMNVEV come from the germline V gene (reference sequence). The CDR3 spans 13 residues. In the original workflow: Amplifying reference gene primers gave estimates of nucleated cell counts. Clones were sequenced by immunoSEQ multiplex PCR, and TCRdb holds only the in-frame ones, with some missing. V, J and clone size reflect that table, while D and trimming were determined from the DNA. The sample carries 250,000 or so clones, approximately 86% recorded once. The data stem from a study of blood T cell repertoires in COVID-19. Study information: Acute and convalescent COVID-19 specimens originated in the United States, Italy and Spain. PBMCs, B-cell-depleted T cells, or T cells were the source of the cDNA or gDNA that made up the material.

Sample: peripheral blood. The genes are TRBV27 and TRBJ1-5; D gene unclear. This receptor was identified in a man younger than 40 with active or convalescent COVID-19. The CDR3 loop is CASSLGVDQPQHF. CDR3 nucleotide sequence: TGTGCCAGCAGTTTAGGAGTGGATCAGCCCCAGCATTTT.